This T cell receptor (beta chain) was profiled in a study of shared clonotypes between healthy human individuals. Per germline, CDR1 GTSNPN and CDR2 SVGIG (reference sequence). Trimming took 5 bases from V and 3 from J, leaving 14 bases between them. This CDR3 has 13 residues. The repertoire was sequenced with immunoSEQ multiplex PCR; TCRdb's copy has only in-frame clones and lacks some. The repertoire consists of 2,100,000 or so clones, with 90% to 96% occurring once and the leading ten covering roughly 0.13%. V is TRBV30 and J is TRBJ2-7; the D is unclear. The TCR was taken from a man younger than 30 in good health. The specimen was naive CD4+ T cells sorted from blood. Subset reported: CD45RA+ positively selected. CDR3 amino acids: CAWLRTAGYEQYF. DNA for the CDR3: TGTGCCTGGCTCCGGACCGCCGGCTACGAGCAGTACTTC.